Shown below are 21 T cell receptor beta chains from a single sample sequenced in a study of CD4 and CD8 cells across lung adenocarcinoma regions. TCRdb reprocessed the PCR reads via MiXCR and lists one record per CDR3 protein. This sample carries tens of thousands of distinct CDR3 sequences, around half of them seen once, and the ten largest clones take about 25%. The sequencing input was CD8+ T cells from the center of a lung tumor. The origin of the receptors is a female donor with lung adenocarcinoma. The CD4 and CD8 labels of this study may be unreliable.

This clonotype has a count of ten or more. V and J are TRBV27 and TRBJ2-6; D is undetermined. V gave up 4 bases and J gave up 0 bases, with 7 bases separating them. From germline, CDR1 is MNHEY and CDR2 SMNVEV (reference sequence). The CDR3 is 15 residues long. The CDR3 is CASSYMNSGANVLTF. In DNA form, the CDR3 reads TGTGCCAGCAGTTATATGAACTCTGGGGCCAACGTCCTGACTTTC.

The J gene is TRBJ2-1, the V gene TRBV6-5; 11 bases match TRBD1. Judging by the DNA end, TRBJ2-5 fits better; the J call may be wrong. Germline V CDR1 and CDR2: MNHEY, SVGAGI. The CDR3 is 14 residues long. The CDR3 region is CASSYGTGGETQYF. The DNA for the CDR3 is TGTGCCAGCAGTTACGGGACAGGGGGAGAGACCCAGTACTTC.

In its sample, this clonotype was seen many times. The V gene is TRBV6-1, the J gene TRBJ2-1; perhaps TRBD1 as D (6 bases). The J call may be mistaken, given a closer DNA end match to TRBJ2-5. This CDR3 spans 15 amino acids. Germline V lookup: CDR1 MNHNS, CDR2 SASEGT. The CDR3 loop reads CASSEYLTLGGTQYF. DNA for the CDR3: TGTGCCAGCAGTGAATATTTGACTTTAGGGGGGACCCAGTACTTC.

The rearrangement uses TRBV14 and TRBJ1-6; unclear D gene. The CDR3 is made up of 14 amino acids. In germline, CDR1 is SGHDN, CDR2 FVKESK. Trimming took 3 bases from V and 9 from J, leaving 12 bases between them. CDR3 coding DNA: TGTGCCAGCAGCCAGGAGGTCCGCGGTTCACCCCTCCACTTT. It specifies CASSQEVRGSPLHF.

The chain is built from TRBV7-6 and TRBJ2-5; tentatively, D is TRBD1 or TRBD2 (6 bases each). With the DNA end fitting TRBJ2-1 better, the J assignment may be wrong. Germline assignment: CDR1 SGHVS and CDR2 FNYEAQ. This CDR3 spans 17 amino acids. CDR3 amino acids: CASSPPFGRGEGETQFF. The DNA for the CDR3 is TGTGCCAGCAGCCCCCCTTTCGGGCGGGGCGAGGGGGAGACCCAGTTCTTC.

The CDR3 DNA reads as TGTGCCAGCAGTTCCGGGACAGGGGGCAGCACAGATACGCAGTATTTT. It codes for CASSSGTGGSTDTQYF. The V and J genes are TRBV6-5 and TRBJ2-3, with 12 bases lining up with TRBD1. The germline V gene has CDR1 MNHEY and CDR2 SVGAGI. This CDR3 is built from 16 residues. Trimming at V came to 4 bases and at J to 0 bases, leaving 2 bases not matched to a gene.

This chain uses TRBV27 with TRBJ2-5; the D gene is possibly TRBD1 (7 bases). The CDR3 spans 15 residues. CDR1 is MNHEY and CDR2 is SMNVEV in the germline V gene (reference sequence). Trimming took off 11 bases at V and 4 bases at J, with 23 bases between the two ends. CDR3 sequence: CAGGQGGGVTETQYF. The CDR3 nucleotides read TGTGCCGGGGGGCAGGGGGGCGGAGTCACAGAGACCCAGTACTTC.

Turning to this clonotype: Germline and junction disagree at one end, which may indicate a read error. The chain joins TRBV10-3 to TRBJ2-5, with 8 nucleotides matching TRBD2. The CDR3 totals 13 residues. The V gene's germline CDR1 is ENHRY and CDR2 SYGVKD. CDR3 loop: CGSGGRGQETQYF. The CDR3, as DNA: TGTGGGAGCGGGGGTCGTGGCCAAGAGACCCAGTATTTC.

The chain couples TRBV27 to TRBJ2-3; maybe TRBD1 (5 bases). Near its end, the DNA agrees better with TRBJ2-7, so the J call may be wrong. This CDR3 has 14 amino acids. Per germline, CDR1 MNHEY and CDR2 SMNVEV (reference sequence). Here the CDR3 reads CAGSGAPNPDTQYF. The CDR3 DNA sequence: TGTGCGGGCAGTGGGGCTCCAAACCCAGATACGCAGTACTTC.

In its sample, this clonotype was seen many times. This may arise from a read error, as a much more abundant clone is one base away. J is TRBJ2-1 and V is TRBV7-2, with D possibly TRBD2 on 5 matching bases. The assigned J gene may be wrong: the sequence end matches TRBJ2-7 better. The CDR3 runs 15 residues. Germline lookup yields CDR1 SGHTA and CDR2 FQGNSA. The CDR3: CASSLVRDSYNEQYF. The CDR3 DNA follows: TGTGCCAGCAGCTTAGTTCGGGATTCCTACAATGAGCAGTACTTC.

CDR3 in amino acids: CASSAPLGGSSTDTQYF. In DNA form, the CDR3 reads TGTGCCAGCAGTGCGCCACTTGGGGGCAGTTCCACAGATACCCAGTACTTC. The genes are TRBV27 and TRBJ2-3; weak D call: TRBD1 (6 bases). Matching the DNA end better, TRBJ2-5 makes the J call doubtful. The germline V gene encodes CDR1 MNHEY and CDR2 SMNVEV (reference sequence). The CDR3 contains 17 residues.

The chain has TRBV9 and TRBJ2-1; 10 bases line up with TRBD2. CDR1 SGDLS and CDR2 YYNGEE come from the germline V gene. V dropped 0 bases and J dropped 4; count of bases not matched to a gene: 1. This CDR3 is 15 amino acids long. The chain's CDR3 is CASSVEREGYNEQFF. In DNA, the CDR3 is TGTGCCAGCAGCGTAGAGCGGGAGGGTTACAATGAGCAGTTCTTC.

This clonotype qualifies as medium-sized. V usage is TRBV6-1 and J usage is TRBJ1-1; 7 positions agree with TRBD1. The CDR3 contains 15 residues. CDR1 and CDR2 from the germline V gene are MNHNS and SASEGT. The V segment lost 6 bases and the J segment 1 base; nucleotides outside the gene matches: 8. The CDR3 DNA reads TGTGCCAGCAGGTCAACACAGGGGTGGAACACTGAAGCTTTCTTT. This sequence encodes CASRSTQGWNTEAFF.

About this clonotype itself: One junction end does not reproduce the germline sequence, and a read error may be involved. This rearrangement joins TRBV10-2 to TRBJ2-3; tentative D call: TRBD1 (5 bases). This CDR3 contains 14 residues. Germline V gene data show CDR1 as WSHSY and CDR2 as SAAADI. CDR3 protein: CATSRGRIPDTQYF. DNA for the CDR3: TGCGCCACCTCAAGGGGCCGTATCCCAGATACGCAGTATTTC.

The gene calls are TRBV6-1 and TRBJ2-1, with D possibly matching TRBD1 (5 bases). The better agreement between TRBJ2-7 and the DNA end casts doubt on the J call. This CDR3 comprises 13 residues. In germline, CDR1 is MNHNS, CDR2 SASEGT. CDR3 loop: CASRTGPSYEQYF. CDR3 sequence (DNA): TGTGCCAGCAGAACAGGTCCCTCCTACGAGCAGTACTTC.

The chain recombines TRBV7-6 with TRBJ2-1; D gene uncertain. The V and J ends lost 1 base and 10 bases respectively, with 8 bases between them. The CDR3 consists of 12 residues. Germline V lookup: CDR1 SGHVS, CDR2 FNYEAQ. The CDR3 region has the DNA TGTGCCAGCAGCTTAGTAGGTTCCGAGCAGTTCTTC. Translating gives CASSLVGSEQFF.

This chain joins TRBV6-1 and TRBJ2-4; possibly TRBD2 for D (6 bases). CDR1 and CDR2 from the germline V gene are MNHNS and SASEGT. V dropped 9 bases and J dropped 5 bases, with 20 bases sitting between them. The CDR3 spans 15 residues. For the CDR3, the DNA is TGTGCCAGGGGTATGGGGGGAGGTCAGGAAAACATTCAGTACTTC. Translated: CARGMGGGQENIQYF.

Worth noting for this clonotype: Germline and junction disagree at one end, which may indicate a read error. The chain recombines TRBV25-1 with TRBJ2-4; D may be TRBD1 or TRBD2 (5 bases each). Per the germline V gene, CDR1 is MGHDK and CDR2 is SYGVNS. The CDR3 runs to 15 residues. The chain's CDR3 is CASSEGTCGTDTQYF. The CDR3, as DNA: TGTGCCAGCAGTGAGGGGACGTGTGGCACAGATACTCAGTATTTC.

About this clonotype itself: Relative to the germline gene, one junction end is altered; a read error may explain this. This chain links TRBV27 with TRBJ2-3; D is unresolved. From germline, CDR1 is MNHEY and CDR2 SMNVEV (reference sequence). The CDR3 loop spans 11 amino acids. CDR3: CGGGPQDTQYF. The CDR3 DNA sequence: TGTGGCGGCGGTCCTCAAGATACGCAGTATTTC.

Many counts were recorded for this clonotype. The genes are TRBV6-1 and TRBJ2-7, with D unclear. The CDR3 sequence is 13 residues long. The germline V and J ends were trimmed by 8 bases and 0 bases, with 11 bases remaining between them. Per the germline V gene, CDR1 is MNHNS and CDR2 is SASEGT. Here the CDR3 reads CASRSGFSYEQYF. The CDR3 coding sequence is TGTGCCAGCCGGTCAGGATTCTCCTACGAGCAGTACTTC.

The gene calls are TRBV6-1 and TRBJ2-1, with TRBD2 as a possible D gene (6 bases). CDR3 length equals 15 residues. Trimming pared 2 bases from V and 13 bases from J, leaving 21 bases between. Germline CDR1 and CDR2: MNHNS and SASEGT. In DNA, the CDR3 is TGTGCCAGCAGTGAATTCTTGCGGGATGGGGAGACCCAGTTCTTC. Its translation is CASSEFLRDGETQFF.